The 17 T cell receptor beta chains below all came from one sample that was sequenced in a study of cytomegalovirus exposure and HLA in healthy donors. PCR employed 60 Vbeta and 13 Jbeta primers. The data were produced by immunoSEQ multiplex PCR, yet TCRdb's version contains in-frame clones alone and is incomplete. Here the sample spans roughly 150,000 clones, around 83% being singletons. The sample consisted of PBMCs. The receptors stem from a girl aged 2-10 years in good health and CMV-seropositive.

This clone is a singleton in its sample. This chain joins TRBV9 and TRBJ1-5, with a weak D call TRBD1 (6 bases). V was clipped by 3 bases and J by 4 bases, with 14 bases between them. Germline V gene lookup returns CDR1 SGDLS and CDR2 YYNGEE. CDR3 size: 15 residues. CDR3 residues: CASSADLGANQPQHF. CDR3 DNA: TGTGCCAGCAGCGCCGACCTGGGGGCTAATCAGCCCCAGCATTTT.

V gene TRBV27 combines with J gene TRBJ2-7; TRBD1 agrees at 10 bases. The CDR3 sequence is 12 residues long. Germline lookup yields CDR1 MNHEY and CDR2 SMNVEV (reference sequence). Losses at the gene ends were 11 bases for V and 3 bases for J; bases not matched to a gene: 4. The CDR3 reads CAVGDRGYEQYF. CDR3 nucleotide sequence: TGTGCCGTGGGGGACAGGGGCTACGAGCAGTACTTC.

This chain links TRBV4-1 with TRBJ2-1; TRBD2 matches at 7 bases. Trimming at V came to 4 bases and at J to 8 bases, leaving 11 bases not matched to a gene. Germline-derived CDR1 and CDR2 are MGHRA and YSYEKL. The CDR3 is 15 residues long. This chain's CDR3 is CASSPESGGRDEQFF. The CDR3 DNA reads TGCGCCAGCAGCCCCGAATCGGGGGGAAGAGATGAGCAGTTCTTC.

Turning to this clone: The identical CDR3 is also encoded by other nucleotide sequences in the sample. The chain is built from TRBV29-1 and TRBJ2-3; 10 nucleotides agree with TRBD2. The CDR3 is 14 amino acids. Germline CDR1 and CDR2: SQVTM and ANQGSEA. J lost 1 base, V lost 8 bases, and 6 bases had no gene match. DNA for the CDR3: TGCAGCCTTTGGACTAGCGGAGGCACAGATACGCAGTATTTT. This translates into CSLWTSGGTDTQYF.

V usage is TRBV7-9 and J usage is TRBJ1-5; the D gene is possibly TRBD1 (6 bases). The CDR3 runs 13 residues. V lost 1 base to trimming and J lost 5 bases, with 6 bases between them. Germline values: CDR1 SEHNR, CDR2 FQNEAQ (reference sequence). The CDR3 nucleotides are TGTGCCAGCAGCTTAGAGGGGGATCAGCCCCAGCATTTT. Amino acids: CASSLEGDQPQHF. The whole variable domain, filled in from reference TRBV7-9 and TRBJ1-5, reads DTGVSQNPRHKITKRGQNVTFRCDPISEHNRLYWYRQTLGQGPEFLTYFQNEAQLEKSRLLSDRFSAERPKGSFSTLEIQRTEQGDSAMYLCASSLEGDQPQHFGDGTRLSIL.

For this clone: The sample holds other DNA sequences that translate to the same CDR3. This chain connects TRBV29-1 to TRBJ2-2; D is unclear. Trimming shortened V by 4 bases and J by 1 base, and 4 bases separated the two germline ends. CDR3 length: 12 residues. CDR1 and CDR2 from the germline V gene are SQVTM and ANQGSEA. DNA of the CDR3: TGCAGCGTTGTTAAGAACACCGGGGAGCTGTTTTTT. Translation: CSVVKNTGELFF.

This clone was picked up a small number of times. The chain recombines TRBV7-3 with TRBJ1-3; D unclear. Germline CDR1 reads SGHTA; CDR2 reads FQGTGA. Trimming left V 1 base short and J 8 bases short, with 6 bases between. This CDR3 comprises 12 residues. As DNA, the CDR3 is TGTGCCAGCAGCTTAAGCCGGGACACCATATATTTT. It is translated as CASSLSRDTIYF.

In this sample, this clone turned up a few times. The chain combines TRBV7-3 with TRBJ2-3; TRBD2 matches at 9 bases. The germline V gene has CDR1 SGHTA and CDR2 FQGTGA. J gave up 4 bases and V 3 bases, and 5 bases lay outside the gene matches. The CDR3 totals 15 residues. The CDR3 DNA reads as TGTGCCAGCAGCTTCTATAGCGGGAGTGCAGATACGCAGTATTTT. It translates to CASSFYSGSADTQYF.

This rearrangement joins TRBV4-1 to TRBJ1-1, with 8 bases fitting TRBD1. The CDR3 extends over 14 amino acids. Germline V gene lookup returns CDR1 MGHRA and CDR2 YSYEKL. V shed 2 bases and J 3 bases; nucleotides not matched to a gene: 2. The CDR3 loop is CASSQKTGDTEAFF. CDR3 coding DNA: TGCGCCAGCAGCCAAAAGACAGGGGACACTGAAGCTTTCTTT.

The rearrangement links TRBV13 to TRBJ1-2; no clear D. The V and J ends lost 7 bases and 3 bases respectively, with 12 bases between them. Germline V lookup: CDR1 PRHDT, CDR2 FYEKMQ (reference sequence). The CDR3 is 13 residues long. This CDR3 reads CASNRLRDYGYTF. The CDR3 nucleotides are TGTGCCAGCAATCGGCTCCGGGACTATGGCTACACCTTC.

The gene calls are TRBV5-1 and TRBJ2-1; TRBD2 agrees at 7 bases. CDR3 length: 15 residues. Germline CDR1 and CDR2: SGHRS and YFSETQ. V lost 0 bases, J lost 2 bases, and 2 bases stayed unmatched. The CDR3 sequence: CASSLEAGAYNEQFF. In nucleotides, the CDR3 is TGCGCCAGCAGCTTGGAGGCGGGAGCCTACAATGAGCAGTTCTTC.

V and J are TRBV7-9 and TRBJ2-3; D might be TRBD1 (6 bases). Germline values: CDR1 SEHNR, CDR2 FQNEAQ (reference sequence). There are 14 residues in the CDR3. Trimming stripped 2 bases from V and 2 bases from J, with 8 bases between. In nucleotides, the CDR3 is TGTGCCAGCAGCTTAAGGGGGACCACAGATACGCAGTATTTT. This sequence encodes CASSLRGTTDTQYF.

This chain links TRBV19 with TRBJ1-4, with D perhaps TRBD1 (5 bases). Per germline, CDR1 LNHDA and CDR2 SQIVND (reference sequence). This CDR3 region has 16 residues. With 8 bases removed from V and 0 bases from J, the gap between germline ends came to 16 bases. For the CDR3, the DNA is TGTGCCAGTCGGGACTGGAGCCCTGCAACTAATGAAAAACTGTTTTTT. Translated: CASRDWSPATNEKLFF.

CDR3 nucleotide sequence: TGTGCCAGCAGGCCGGGACATTCTGGAAACACCATATATTTT. Protein: CASRPGHSGNTIYF. The V gene is TRBV9, the J gene TRBJ1-3, with TRBD1 as a possible D gene (6 bases). Trimming left V 5 bases short and J 1 base short, with 10 bases between. CDR1 is SGDLS, CDR2 YYNGEE, per germline. The CDR3 contains 14 residues.

The chain links TRBV10-3 to TRBJ2-1; the match to TRBD2 covers 8 bases. Per the germline V gene, CDR1 is ENHRY and CDR2 is SYGVKD. The CDR3 consists of 15 residues. The V and J ends lost 2 bases and 5 bases, in that order; junction bases with no gene match: 5. The chain's CDR3 is CAISETGRADNEQFF. The CDR3 coding sequence is TGTGCCATCAGTGAGACCGGGAGGGCAGACAATGAGCAGTTCTTC.

This clone occurred a few times. The gene calls are TRBV27 and TRBJ2-7, with 8 bases that match TRBD1. Germline CDR1 reads MNHEY; CDR2 reads SMNVEV (reference sequence). The junction had 9 bases not matched to a gene; V was cut back by 8 bases and J by 6 bases. This CDR3 spans 13 amino acids. The CDR3 reads CASRWQGAGEQYF. CDR3 DNA: TGTGCCAGCCGCTGGCAGGGGGCCGGCGAGCAGTACTTC.

CDR3 sequence (DNA): TGTGCCAGCAGCTGGACTAGCGGGATCTCAGGGGAGCTGTTTTTT. It translates to CASSWTSGISGELFF. V gene TRBV27 combines with J gene TRBJ2-2, with 12 bases fitting TRBD2. Germline V CDR1 and CDR2: MNHEY, SMNVEV (reference sequence). V was pared by 6 bases and J by 8 bases, with 7 bases of the junction left unmatched. This CDR3 has 15 amino acids.